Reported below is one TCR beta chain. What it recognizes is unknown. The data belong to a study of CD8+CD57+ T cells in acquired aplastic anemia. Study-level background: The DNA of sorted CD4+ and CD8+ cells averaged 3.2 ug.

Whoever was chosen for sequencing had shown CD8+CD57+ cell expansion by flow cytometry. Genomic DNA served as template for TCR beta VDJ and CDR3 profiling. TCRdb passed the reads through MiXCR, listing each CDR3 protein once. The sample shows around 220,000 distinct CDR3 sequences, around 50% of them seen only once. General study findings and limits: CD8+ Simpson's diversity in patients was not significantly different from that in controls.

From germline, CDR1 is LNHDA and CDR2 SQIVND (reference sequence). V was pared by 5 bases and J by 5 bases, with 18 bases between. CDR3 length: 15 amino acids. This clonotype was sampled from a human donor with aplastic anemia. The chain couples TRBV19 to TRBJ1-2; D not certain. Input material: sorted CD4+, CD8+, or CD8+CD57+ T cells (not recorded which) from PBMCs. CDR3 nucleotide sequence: TGTGCCAGTAGTCCCTCTCCTGGTCCGCGGTATGGCTACACCTTC. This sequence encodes CASSPSPGPRYGYTF.